The subject of this entry is one T cell receptor beta chain. The data originate from a study of cytomegalovirus exposure and HLA in healthy donors. Overall study context: A prior study identified just under 120 million unique TCR beta sequences from some 200 million T cells.

Primers: 60 Vbeta forward and 13 Jbeta reverse. In the authors' workflow: Counted up in a later analysis, unique TCR beta chains came to approximately 83 million, with around 11 million shared. Generated by immunoSEQ multiplex PCR, the TCRdb table keeps only in-frame clones and is missing some. V and J calls and clone size are given by that table; D and trimming were obtained from the DNA. The table shows more than 120,000 clones, with 82% occurring only once. The specimen was PBMCs. The clonotype originates from a male donor in good health and CMV-seronegative.

CDR3 protein: CASVTARAEAFF. The CDR3 region has the DNA TGTGCCAGCGTTACAGCGAGGGCTGAAGCTTTCTTT. The chain couples TRBV7-8 to TRBJ1-1; D is uncertain. Germline assignment: CDR1 SGHVS and CDR2 FQNEAQ. The V and J ends lost 8 bases and 6 bases respectively, with 13 bases between them. This CDR3 is built from 12 residues.